Presented here are 9 T cell receptor beta chains from one specimen sequenced in a study of blood T cells in healthy people across ages. It was with a sample-barcoded 5' primer and a J-beta primer mix that a second PCR of about 6 to 12 cycles was run. TCRdb re-called the 5' RACE reads with MiXCR, one entry per CDR3 protein. The sample has 1,500,000 or so distinct CDR3 sequences, about 45% seen once. Specimen: blood. The origin of the receptors is a woman between 18 and 29 years old in good health.

This clonotype was counted only a few times. The chain joins TRBV29-1 to TRBJ1-1; D is perhaps TRBD1 (6 bases). The germline V and J ends were trimmed by 6 bases and 2 bases, with 16 bases remaining between them. The CDR3 sequence is 14 residues long. Germline CDR1 reads SQVTM; CDR2 reads ANQGSEA. CDR3 coding DNA: TGCAGCGTCGGACAGCTTCTTTTAAACACTGAAGCTTTCTTT. The encoded protein is CSVGQLLLNTEAFF.

The CDR3 reads CASSLVTRGYEQYF. CDR3 DNA: TGCGCCAGCAGCTTGGTGACTAGAGGCTACGAGCAGTACTTC. This chain links TRBV5-1 with TRBJ2-7, with D possibly matching TRBD2 (6 bases). Germline CDR1 SGHRS, CDR2 YFSETQ. Trimming pared 0 bases from V and 3 bases from J, leaving 10 bases between. The CDR3 runs to 14 residues.

The chain's CDR3 is CATAIGSLNTEAFF. In DNA form, the CDR3 reads TGCGCCACCGCCATTGGATCACTGAACACTGAAGCTTTCTTT. The chain has TRBV4-1 and TRBJ1-1, with D uncertain. V was shortened by 10 bases and J by 0 bases, with 15 bases between the two germline ends. Germline V gene sequence: CDR1 MGHRA, CDR2 YSYEKL. The CDR3 has 14 residues.

The chain links TRBV5-1 to TRBJ2-7, with TRBD2 as a possible D gene (6 bases). CDR1 SGHRS and CDR2 YFSETQ come from the germline V gene. The V gene lost 4 bases and the J gene lost 7 bases, with 18 bases spanning the gap. The CDR3 length is 14 residues. The CDR3 coding sequence is TGCGCCAGCAGCCGACGGGAGAGAGAGAATGAGCAGTACTTC. Translation: CASSRRERENEQYF.

This clonotype was detected only a few times. The chain joins TRBV7-2 to TRBJ1-2; D is undetermined. The CDR3 is made up of 12 amino acids. Germline V gene lookup returns CDR1 SGHTA and CDR2 FQGNSA. V gave up 1 base and J gave up 8 bases, with 8 bases separating them. This CDR3 reads CASSLEVEGYTF. The CDR3 region has the DNA TGTGCCAGCAGCTTAGAGGTGGAAGGCTACACCTTC.

The chain is built from TRBV5-6 and TRBJ2-3; TRBD2 agrees at 10 bases. After removal of 6 bases from V and 6 bases from J, the junction contained 10 bases not matched to a gene. CDR1 and CDR2 from the germline V gene are SGHDT and YYEEEE. This CDR3 has 15 residues. The chain's CDR3 is CASNHPSGGRDTQYF. The CDR3 coding sequence is TGTGCCAGCAACCATCCTAGCGGGGGCAGGGATACGCAGTATTTT. The full variable domain, in which reference TRBV5-6 and TRBJ2-3 provide the parts outside the CDR3, is DAGVTQSPTHLIKTRGQQVTLRCSPKSGHDTVSWYQQALGQGPQFIFQYYEEEERQRGNFPDRFSGHQFPNYSSELNVNALLLGDSALYLCASNHPSGGRDTQYFGPGTRLTVL.

Only a few counts were recorded for this clonotype. The genes are TRBV29-1 and TRBJ2-7; D ambiguous. Germline CDR1 is SQVTM and CDR2 is ANQGSEA. This CDR3 comprises 11 residues. V gave up 4 bases and J gave up 6 bases, with 10 bases separating them. CDR3 region: CSVVVGFEQYF. The DNA of the CDR3 is TGCAGCGTTGTAGTAGGCTTCGAGCAGTACTTC.

V is TRBV7-6 and J is TRBJ2-1; 7 bases are a match to TRBD1. After removal of 1 base from V and 2 bases from J, the junction contained 8 bases not matched to a gene. Germline V CDR1 and CDR2: SGHVS, FNYEAQ. The CDR3 consists of 17 residues. CDR3 sequence (DNA): TGTGCCAGCAGCTTAGGGCCGACGGGACAGCCCTACAATGAGCAGTTCTTC. Its protein product is CASSLGPTGQPYNEQFF.

This clonotype was observed a handful of times. The chain employs TRBV6-2 or TRBV6-3 and TRBJ2-1, with TRBD2 identical over 8 bases. Looked up from germline, CDR1 is MNHEY and CDR2 is SVGEGT. The CDR3 totals 13 residues. The J segment lost 8 bases and the V segment lost 11 bases, leaving 11 bases of the junction unmatched. CDR3 residues: CAGEEAGGHEQFF. CDR3 in DNA: TGTGCCGGCGAGGAGGCGGGGGGACATGAGCAGTTCTTC.